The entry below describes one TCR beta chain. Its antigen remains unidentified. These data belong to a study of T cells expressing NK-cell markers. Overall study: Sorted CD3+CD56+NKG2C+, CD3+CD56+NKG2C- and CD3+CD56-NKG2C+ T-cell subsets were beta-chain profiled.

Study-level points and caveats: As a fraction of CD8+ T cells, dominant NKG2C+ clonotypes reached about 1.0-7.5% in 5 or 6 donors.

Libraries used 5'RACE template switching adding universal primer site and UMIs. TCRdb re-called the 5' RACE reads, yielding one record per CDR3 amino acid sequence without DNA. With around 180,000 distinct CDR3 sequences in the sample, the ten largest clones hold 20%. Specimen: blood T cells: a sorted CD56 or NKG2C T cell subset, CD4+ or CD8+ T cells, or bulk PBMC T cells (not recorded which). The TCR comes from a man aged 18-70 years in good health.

CDR3 amino acids: CASSTGDGSYEQYF. V usage is TRBV9 and J usage is TRBJ2-7; the D call of TRBD1 rests on TCRdb alone, since no DNA is present to check it. This CDR3 spans 14 amino acids. Germline loops: CDR1 SGDLS, CDR2 YYNGEE.